This TCR beta chain is from a study of beta chain features in type 1 diabetes. Study conclusions and caveats: Moderately but significantly shorter TCRB CDR3s were found in Type 1 diabetes patients in all four CD4+ subsets. More deletions and fewer insertions at VDJ junctions were seen in type 1 diabetes patients.

This clone was found a few times. Its specificity is unknown. The trim removed 6 bases at V and 1 base at J, leaving 6 bases unmatched. Germline V gives CDR1 SGHNT, CDR2 YYREEE (reference sequence). CDR3 length: 15 residues. Populations isolated by sorting all had purity greater than 98%. The isolated RNA, all of it, was reverse transcribed, so expressed TCRB transcripts were what got sequenced. Using immunoSEQ multiplex PCR, the repertoire was profiled, and TCRdb retains in-frame clones only, with some absent. The sample includes 810,000 or so clones, 15% to 20% seen only once; the top ten take 0.02% to 0.025%.

Sequenced sample: naive CD4+ T cells from blood. The TCR comes from a woman aged 18-35 years in good health. The rearrangement links TRBV5-4 to TRBJ2-5; 10 nucleotides line up with TRBD2. The chain's CDR3 is CASTPSGRAQETQYF. The CDR3 coding sequence is TGTGCCAGCACCCCCAGCGGGAGGGCCCAAGAGACCCAGTACTTC.